The clone carrying this TCR beta chain was seen more than once but under ten times. Antigen specificity is unknown. The data derive from a study of T cell responses to AZD1222 COVID-19 vaccine. Trimming took off 11 bases at V and 2 bases at J, with 20 bases between the two ends. CDR1 MDHEN and CDR2 SYDVKM come from the germline V gene. This CDR3 has 15 residues. Study results and caveats: Nearly half of unique spike-specific TCRs reportedly avoided B.1.351 and B.1.1.7 mutated regions. At baseline, just six AZD1222 recipients tested seropositive.

TCRdb keeps only in-frame clones here, not all; method: immunoSEQ multiplex PCR. Among 100,000 or so clones listed, around 87% were seen once. The chain links TRBV28 to TRBJ2-3, with a possible D match to TRBD2 (5 bases). The sample was peripheral blood, taken 28 days after the second AZD1222 dose. The TCR comes from an adult who received the AZD1222 COVID-19 vaccine. The CDR3 region has the DNA TGTGCCCTTGCGGGTAGCGTGACAAACACAGATACGCAGTATTTT. Amino acid sequence: CALAGSVTNTDTQYF.